A single sample is the source of the 24 T cell receptor beta chains below, sequenced in a study of memory CD4+ T cells and cytomegalovirus serostatus. The table came from immunoSEQ multiplex PCR; TCRdb's copy has only in-frame clones and leaves some out. This sample carries under 85,000 clones, 60% to 80% of them seen once, and the ten largest clones take roughly 2.6%. Single viable CD3+CD4+CD8-CD45RO+ cells were sorted as the memory CD4+ T cells. Sequenced sample: memory CD4+ T cells from blood. These receptors were taken from an adult in good health and CMV-seropositive.

The sample holds a few counts of this clone. The CDR3 DNA follows: TGCGCCAGCAGCACGGGACAGGGGGATCAGCCCCAGCATTTT. It translates to CASSTGQGDQPQHF. The V gene is TRBV5-1, the J gene TRBJ1-5, with 11 bases fitting TRBD1. The V segment lost 4 bases and the J segment 5 bases; nucleotides outside the gene matches: 2. Germline V gives CDR1 SGHRS, CDR2 YFSETQ. This CDR3 region has 14 residues.

This clone was found a few times. V is TRBV15 and J is TRBJ2-7, with D perhaps matching TRBD1 or TRBD2 (6 bases each). Between the trimmed V and J ends, which lost 0 bases and 2 bases, there was a span of 20 bases. The CDR3 contains 18 residues. The V gene's germline CDR1 is LNHNV and CDR2 YYDKDF (reference sequence). DNA of the CDR3: TGTGCCACCAGCAGAGATCTGACCACAGGAGGGGGTACCTACGAGCAGTACTTC. Protein: CATSRDLTTGGGTYEQYF.

The rearrangement links TRBV7-2 to TRBJ2-7; perhaps TRBD1 as D (5 bases). This CDR3 is 15 amino acids long. CDR1 and CDR2 from the germline V gene are SGHTA and FQGNSA. V gave up 0 bases and J gave up 3 bases, with 12 bases separating them. The CDR3 region has the DNA TGTGCCAGCAGCTTAGCTATTGGACAAGGCTACGAGCAGTACTTC. It is translated as CASSLAIGQGYEQYF.

V is TRBV28 and J is TRBJ1-2; tentative D call: TRBD1 (5 bases). Per the germline V gene, CDR1 is MDHEN and CDR2 is SYDVKM. This CDR3 has 14 amino acids. Trimming left V 6 bases short and J 3 bases short, with 14 bases between. The CDR3 nucleotides read TGTGCCAGCAGCCCGGCGGGGGACCACTATGGCTACACCTTC. Its protein is CASSPAGDHYGYTF.

This rearrangement joins TRBV5-1 to TRBJ2-5, with 8 bases aligning to TRBD1. V shed 0 bases, J shed 7 bases, and the junction held 8 bases outside the gene matches. The CDR3 spans 15 residues. CDR1 is SGHRS, CDR2 YFSETQ, per germline. The CDR3 sequence is CASSLGTGRVGTQYF. The CDR3 nucleotides are TGCGCCAGCAGCTTGGGGACAGGGCGAGTCGGGACCCAGTACTTC.

The chain links TRBV10-3 to TRBJ1-2; D remains ambiguous. CDR1 ENHRY and CDR2 SYGVKD come from the germline V gene. Deletions cut 7 bases from V and 8 bases from J, with 14 bases between. CDR3 length: 12 residues. CDR3 protein: CAINDREKGYTF. The CDR3, as DNA: TGTGCCATCAACGACCGGGAGAAAGGCTACACCTTC.

V is TRBV2 and J is TRBJ1-1; TRBD1 matches at 7 bases. Germline CDR1 is SNHLY and CDR2 is FYNNEI. The V and J ends lost 7 bases and 4 bases, in that order; junction bases with no gene match: 9. CDR3 length equals 14 residues. For the CDR3, the DNA is TGTGCCAGCACCCCAGGCCCAGGGGGCACTGAAGCTTTCTTT. Amino acids: CASTPGPGGTEAFF.

V gene TRBV21-1 combines with J gene TRBJ1-2. TRBV21-1 is termed a pseudogene. This CDR3 region has 12 residues. The CDR3: CASSKGPVGYTF. The CDR3 DNA follows: TGTGCCAGCAGCAAAGGACCCGTTGGCTACACCTTC.

This chain connects TRBV5-1 to TRBJ1-4; 8 bases line up with TRBD1. J lost 8 bases, V lost 4 bases, and 7 bases had no gene match. Germline CDR1 reads SGHRS; CDR2 reads YFSETQ. The CDR3 is made up of 14 amino acids. The chain's CDR3 is CASSPGQEEEKLFF. CDR3 sequence (DNA): TGCGCCAGCAGCCCGGGACAGGAGGAGGAAAAACTGTTTTTT.

The rearrangement joins TRBV5-1 to TRBJ2-3; TRBD1 matches at 8 bases. The CDR3 contains 13 residues. Losses at the gene ends were 6 bases for V and 3 bases for J; bases not matched to a gene: 3. Germline CDR1 is SGHRS and CDR2 is YFSETQ. CDR3 residues: CASTTGGTDTQYF. The CDR3 DNA is TGCGCCAGCACTACAGGGGGTACAGATACGCAGTATTTT.

The rearrangement joins TRBV7-2 to TRBJ1-6, with D unclear. Germline V gene sequence: CDR1 SGHTA, CDR2 FQGNSA. CDR3 length: 13 residues. The V and J ends lost 3 bases and 6 bases respectively, with 6 bases between them. In DNA, the CDR3 is TGTGCCAGCAGCTTGAGGGTTAATTCACCCCTCCACTTT. This encodes CASSLRVNSPLHF.

The chain uses TRBV7-9 and TRBJ2-1, with unresolved D. The V end was cut by 10 bases, the J end by 0 bases, with 13 bases between. The CDR3 loop spans 14 amino acids. Looked up from germline, CDR1 is SEHNR and CDR2 is FQNEAQ (reference sequence). The CDR3 loop reads CATQPRSSYNEQFF. DNA for the CDR3: TGTGCCACCCAGCCCCGGAGCTCCTACAATGAGCAGTTCTTC.

The rearrangement links TRBV29-1 to TRBJ2-1; 7 bases match TRBD1. The length of the CDR3 is 14 residues. CDR1 and CDR2 (germline): SQVTM, ANQGSEA. Unmatched junction bases numbered 6, after V lost 6 bases and J lost 1 base. CDR3 sequence: CSVYRGLSYNEQFF. CDR3 coding DNA: TGCAGCGTCTACAGGGGCCTATCCTACAATGAGCAGTTCTTC.

The rearrangement links TRBV5-1 to TRBJ2-2, with 9 bases that match TRBD1. The CDR3 loop spans 14 amino acids. Germline CDR1 SGHRS, CDR2 YFSETQ. V trimming: 7 bases; J trimming: 6 bases; junction bases outside the gene matches: 7. DNA of the CDR3: TGCGCCAGCCGAGTTACAGGGGGCTCCGGGGAGCTGTTTTTT. This sequence encodes CASRVTGGSGELFF.

The chain uses TRBV7-9 and TRBJ2-3; D unresolved. From germline, CDR1 is SEHNR and CDR2 FQNEAQ (reference sequence). V lost 1 base and J 4 bases, leaving 6 bases between the germline ends. The CDR3 length is 13 residues. The chain's CDR3 is CASSLEGPDTQYF. Here the CDR3 DNA reads TGTGCCAGCAGCTTAGAAGGGCCAGATACGCAGTATTTT.

This clone was detected ten times or more. The genes are TRBV27 and TRBJ1-5; D may be TRBD1 (5 bases). This CDR3 region has 18 residues. Deletions cut 5 bases from V and 1 base from J, with 21 bases between. The germline V gene encodes CDR1 MNHEY and CDR2 SMNVEV (reference sequence). CDR3: CASSQRDLGLGSNQPQHF. The CDR3 DNA reads TGTGCCAGCAGTCAACGGGATCTGGGGCTCGGGAGCAATCAGCCCCAGCATTTT.

This rearrangement joins TRBV30 to TRBJ1-2, with D tentatively TRBD1 (5 bases). The V and J ends lost 1 base and 4 bases respectively, with 10 bases between them. Germline assignment: CDR1 GTSNPN and CDR2 SVGIG (reference sequence). The CDR3 loop spans 13 amino acids. The CDR3 region has the DNA TGTGCCTGGAGTGGGGGACGGCTCTATGGCTACACCTTC. Protein product: CAWSGGRLYGYTF.

V usage is TRBV2 and J usage is TRBJ2-7; perhaps TRBD1 as D (6 bases). Germline-derived CDR1 and CDR2 are SNHLY and FYNNEI. The germline V and J ends were trimmed by 10 bases and 5 bases, with 21 bases remaining between them. CDR3 length equals 14 residues. This CDR3 is CATSQRQGINEQYF. The CDR3 nucleotides are TGTGCCACCTCCCAGAGGCAGGGGATCAACGAGCAGTACTTC.

The chain joins TRBV19 to TRBJ1-2; D possibly corresponds to TRBD1 (5 bases). Germline loops: CDR1 LNHDA, CDR2 SQIVND (reference sequence). V was shortened by 6 bases and J by 7 bases, with 24 bases between the two germline ends. This CDR3 region has 16 residues. The DNA of the CDR3 is TGTGCCAGTAGCTACCTTAGCTCTGACGGCGGGGGTGGCTACACCTTC. Its protein is CASSYLSSDGGGGYTF.

CDR3 bases: TGCAGCGGGGGGGCCGGGTCAGATACGCAGTATTTT. This gives the protein CSGGAGSDTQYF. The chain joins TRBV29-1 to TRBJ2-3; D could derive from TRBD1 or TRBD2 (6 bases each). The CDR3 is 12 residues long. V dropped 7 bases and J dropped 4 bases, with 12 bases sitting between them. Germline CDR1 is SQVTM and CDR2 is ANQGSEA.

The rearrangement joins TRBV7-8 to TRBJ2-1; unclear D gene. The CDR3 loop spans 16 amino acids. Germline assignment: CDR1 SGHVS and CDR2 FQNEAQ. V lost 1 base and J lost 5, with 15 bases in between. The CDR3 region has the DNA TGTGCCAGCAGCTTAGGAATAAGGCGTTACAACAATGAGCAGTTCTTC. It translates to CASSLGIRRYNNEQFF.

The V call is TRBV5-1, the J call TRBJ1-2, with a weak D call TRBD1 (6 bases). Germline CDR1 reads SGHRS; CDR2 reads YFSETQ. V dropped 4 bases and J dropped 0 bases, with 10 bases sitting between them. The CDR3 runs to 14 residues. For the CDR3, the DNA is TGCGCCAGCAGCCAGGGGAGTTCTAACTATGGCTACACCTTC. Translation: CASSQGSSNYGYTF.

V usage is TRBV11-3 and J usage is TRBJ1-1; D uncertain. Germline assignment: CDR1 SGHNT and CDR2 YENEEA. The CDR3 spans 14 residues. Trimming left V 3 bases short and J 4 bases short, with 12 bases between. CDR3 DNA sequence: TGTGCCAGCAGCTTGCGTGGAAGGAGCACTGAAGCTTTCTTT. Protein: CASSLRGRSTEAFF.

The chain has TRBV7-2 and TRBJ2-1, with D tentatively TRBD2 (5 bases). CDR1 and CDR2 from the germline V gene are SGHTA and FQGNSA. V was clipped by 3 bases and J by 3 bases, with 9 bases between them. The CDR3 covers 14 residues. Here the CDR3 reads CASSFDYRYNEQFF. The DNA for the CDR3 is TGTGCCAGCAGCTTTGACTATCGCTACAATGAGCAGTTCTTC.